This T cell receptor (beta chain) was documented in a study of regulatory and conventional T cells in breast cancer (dated by TCRdb to the mid-2010s). A word on this clonotype: It has no known antigen specificity. Qualities for individual bases were not recorded, and no much larger clone is one base off.

Receptors were amplified or captured by PCR. TCRdb records 454 GS FLX Titanium as the sequencer. TCRdb handled the public reads itself, with Q25 trimming in fastp and clone calling in MiXCR, and kept productive beta chains. Rows with a matching CDR3 protein are joined into one entry that keeps the most common DNA and genes. In all, the sample holds more than 1,000 distinct CDR3 sequences, and around 78% of those were seen once. About 4.7% of the sample rests with the top ten. The CDR3 runs 15 amino acids, cysteine and phenylalanine included. Only the CDR3 part of the read is kept: 45 bases, read in frame from the first base. Relative to germline, V is missing 6 bases and J is missing 2 bases, with 8 bases of the junction outside any gene match. CDR1 is given as ENHRY and CDR2 as SYGVKD, both from the germline V gene.

The clonotype was recovered from a male donor in good health. The receptor chain draws on TRBV10-3 and TRBJ2-7, with TRBD1 identical over 9 junction bases. Sequencing used regulatory T cells from blood. For the CDR3, the sequence is CAIRGGTGSTYEQYF. The nucleotide sequence is TGTGCCATCAGAGGTGGGACAGGGAGCACCTACGAGCAGTACTTC.